Below, 21 T cell receptor beta chains from the same sample are listed, as sequenced in a study of early T cells in non-severe SARS-CoV-2 infection. One entry per CDR3 protein, called by TCRdb with MiXCR from the 5' RACE reads. This table has tens of thousands of distinct CDR3 sequences, approximately 5% appearing once. The sample was whole blood. Source of these receptors: an adult who was a healthcare worker with PCR-confirmed SARS-CoV-2 infection or an uninfected control (not recorded which).

This clonotype occurred a few times. The V and J genes are TRBV12-5 and TRBJ2-7; 9 nucleotides align to TRBD1. V lost 5 bases, J lost 0 bases, and 8 bases stayed unmatched. This CDR3 spans 16 amino acids. Germline V gene lookup returns CDR1 LGHNT and CDR2 FRNRAP. CDR3 residues: CASGITGQGHSYEQYF. CDR3 sequence (DNA): TGTGCTAGTGGTATCACCGGACAGGGGCACTCCTACGAGCAGTACTTC.

This clonotype appeared many times. V gene TRBV20-1 combines with J gene TRBJ1-5; 7 nucleotides align to TRBD1. The length of the CDR3 is 15 residues. The V gene end was trimmed by 3 bases and the J gene end by 1 base; junction bases not matched to a gene: 6. Germline V gene data show CDR1 as DFQATT and CDR2 as SNEGSKA (reference sequence). The CDR3 bases are TGCAGTGCTAGTAGATCAGGGGGGAGCAATCAGCCCCAGCATTTT. It translates to CSASRSGGSNQPQHF.

This clonotype was seen many times. J is TRBJ1-4 and V is TRBV5-1; the D gene is possibly TRBD1 (6 bases). This CDR3 has 13 residues. Germline-derived CDR1 and CDR2 are SGHRS and YFSETQ. The ends were cut back, 3 bases at V and 12 bases at J, with 15 bases in the middle. The CDR3 sequence is CASSWRTEGELFF. The DNA of the CDR3 is TGCGCCAGCAGCTGGAGGACAGAAGGGGAACTGTTTTTT.

This clonotype was detected a few times. This chain connects TRBV2 to TRBJ1-2; D unresolved. V was pared by 5 bases and J by 1 base, with 14 bases between. Germline V gives CDR1 SNHLY, CDR2 FYNNEI. The CDR3 loop spans 15 amino acids. The CDR3 reads CASSPFSTINYGYTF. The CDR3 DNA is TGTGCCAGCAGTCCATTTTCCACGATTAACTATGGCTACACCTTC. Full variable domain (missing parts from reference TRBV2 and TRBJ1-2): EPEVTQTPSHQVTQMGQEVILRCVPISNHLYFYWYRQILGQKVEFLVSFYNNEISEKSEIFDDQFSVERPDGSNFTLKIRSTKLEDSAMYFCASSPFSTINYGYTFGSGTRLTVV.

The chain combines TRBV20-1 with TRBJ2-7, with D unresolved. The germline gives CDR1 DFQATT, CDR2 SNEGSKA (reference sequence). This CDR3 has 14 residues. V lost 1 base, J lost 3 bases, and 13 bases lay in between. This CDR3 reads CSARVNQKGYEQYF. CDR3 coding DNA: TGCAGTGCTAGAGTCAACCAAAAGGGCTACGAGCAGTACTTC.

This clonotype was counted between two and nine times. The V call is TRBV7-2, the J call TRBJ1-1; 8 bases fit TRBD1. The germline CDR1 and CDR2 sequences are SGHTA and FQGNSA. Trimming removed 5 bases from V and 5 bases from J; junction bases left unmatched: 4. The CDR3 totals 13 residues. CDR3 nucleotide sequence: TGTGCCAGCAGCAAACGGGACAGGACTGAAGCTTTCTTT. Protein product: CASSKRDRTEAFF.

This clonotype was observed at least ten times. V is TRBV2 and J is TRBJ2-4, with D uncertain. The V and J ends lost 7 bases and 0 bases respectively, with 13 bases between them. Germline CDR1 reads SNHLY; CDR2 reads FYNNEI. There are 15 residues in the CDR3. CDR3 coding DNA: TGTGCCAGCAAACCCCCTACATTAGCCAAAAACATTCAGTACTTC. This sequence encodes CASKPPTLAKNIQYF.

This clonotype was counted many times. The chain has TRBV4-3 and TRBJ2-7, with TRBD2 as a possible D gene (6 bases). The CDR3 is 16 amino acids. Germline V gene sequence: CDR1 LGHNA, CDR2 YSLEER. Between the trimmed V and J ends, which lost 2 bases and 1 base, there was a span of 15 bases. CDR3 region: CASSQPHRGFSYEQYF. Here the CDR3 DNA reads TGCGCCAGCAGCCAACCTCATCGGGGGTTTTCCTACGAGCAGTACTTC.

This chain joins TRBV11-1 and TRBJ2-1; 10 nucleotides line up with TRBD1. The CDR3 is made up of 14 amino acids. Germline-derived CDR1 and CDR2 are SGHAT and FQDESV (reference sequence). The V segment lost 5 bases and the J segment 6 bases; nucleotides outside the gene matches: 4. CDR3 nucleotides: TGTGCCAGCAGCCCCGGGACAGGGGCCAATGAGCAGTTCTTC. Its translation: CASSPGTGANEQFF.

As concerns this clonotype: The junction differs from germline at one of its ends, possibly a read error. The chain combines TRBV5-1 with TRBJ2-7; D gene ambiguous. This CDR3 comprises 11 residues. Germline assignment: CDR1 SGHRS and CDR2 YFSETQ. The CDR3 nucleotides read TGCGCCAGCAGTCTTGCCTACGAGCTGTACTTC. Amino acids: CASSLAYELYF.

Many counts were recorded for this clonotype. This chain joins TRBV5-3 and TRBJ2-1, with no clear D. TRBV5-3 is an ORF for which the function is uncertain. The length of the CDR3 is 14 residues. Trimming shortened V by 5 bases and J by 4 bases, and 13 bases separated the two germline ends. CDR3 sequence reads: CARRNSSSYNEQFF. CDR3 nucleotide sequence: TGTGCCAGAAGGAACAGCAGCAGTTACAATGAGCAGTTCTTC.

Ten or more counts support this clonotype. The chain recombines TRBV6-2 or TRBV6-3 with TRBJ2-5, with D perhaps matching TRBD2 (5 bases). V was shortened by 2 bases and J by 5 bases, with 9 bases between the two germline ends. Germline V CDR1 and CDR2: MNHEY, SVGEGT. The length of the CDR3 is 13 residues. The CDR3: CASSYPEAETQYF. As DNA, the CDR3 is TGTGCCAGCAGTTACCCGGAGGCGGAGACCCAGTACTTC.

In its sample, this clonotype was seen many times. J is TRBJ1-4 and V is TRBV3-1; D perhaps matches TRBD1 (6 bases). The germline CDR1 and CDR2 sequences are LGHDT and YNNKEL (reference sequence). V was shortened by 3 bases and J by 0 bases, with 20 bases between the two germline ends. The CDR3 contains 19 residues. The CDR3: CASSQGSRDTRTTNEKLFF. The CDR3 DNA follows: TGTGCCAGCAGCCAGGGATCCCGGGACACCAGGACAACTAATGAAAAACTGTTTTTT.

This clonotype was found many times. The rearrangement joins TRBV5-4 to TRBJ1-1; D might be TRBD1 (5 bases). V gave up 4 bases and J gave up 7 bases, with 17 bases separating them. The V gene's germline CDR1 is SGHNT and CDR2 YYREEE (reference sequence). The CDR3 is made up of 14 amino acids. CDR3 DNA: TGTGCCAGCAGCCCGCCGCGCAGGGAAGATGAAGCTTTCTTT. Protein product: CASSPPRREDEAFF.

This clonotype is classed as medium-sized. The rearrangement joins TRBV19 to TRBJ2-2, with D possibly TRBD2 on 7 matching bases. The CDR3 sequence is 15 residues long. The ends were cut back, 4 bases at V and 3 bases at J, with 12 bases in the middle. Germline CDR1 reads LNHDA; CDR2 reads SQIVND (reference sequence). CDR3 nucleotide sequence: TGTGCCAGTAGTAGGGGGGGCCTAGACACCGGGGAGCTGTTTTTT. This translates into CASSRGGLDTGELFF.

This clonotype has a count of ten or more. V usage is TRBV12-3 or TRBV12-4 and J usage is TRBJ2-7; 9 nucleotides line up with TRBD1. The CDR3 has 15 amino acids. V trimming: 6 bases; J trimming: 1 base; junction bases outside the gene matches: 7. CDR3 nucleotides: TGTGCCAGCAGCCGAGGACAGGGGAAATCCTACGAGCAGTACTTC. Its protein product is CASSRGQGKSYEQYF.

The chain links TRBV7-2 to TRBJ2-5, with TRBD2 matching 9 bases. The CDR3 consists of 17 residues. Per germline, CDR1 SGHTA and CDR2 FQGNSA. J was trimmed by 4 bases and V by 4 bases; bases with no gene match: 13. The chain's CDR3 is CASSSALLAGPRETQYF. In nucleotides, the CDR3 is TGTGCCAGCAGCTCCGCTCTACTAGCGGGCCCTCGAGAGACCCAGTACTTC.

This clonotype was counted many times. The gene calls are TRBV20-1 and TRBJ1-1; D gene ambiguous. The CDR3 covers 16 residues. Looked up from germline, CDR1 is DFQATT and CDR2 is SNEGSKA (reference sequence). The V and J ends lost 4 bases and 1 base respectively, with 19 bases between them. CDR3 protein: CSATKIGGRRNTEAFF. Written as DNA, the CDR3 is TGCAGTGCTACCAAGATCGGTGGGCGGAGGAACACTGAAGCTTTCTTT.

This clonotype appeared many times. The V call is TRBV12-2, the J call TRBJ2-7; the table names TRBD1, a call not compared with the DNA. TRBV12-2 is a pseudogene. The CDR3 covers 19 residues. The CDR3 DNA reads TGTGCAAGTCGCTTAGCGCCTCCGGGACCGAACCCGCTGTTCTACGAGCAGTACTTC. This encodes CASRLAPPGPNPLFYEQYF.

This clonotype was counted ten times or more. V is TRBV12-3 or TRBV12-4 and J is TRBJ1-1; 7 nucleotides line up with TRBD1. The CDR3 totals 14 residues. V trimming: 3 bases; J trimming: 2 bases; junction bases outside the gene matches: 3. The CDR3 coding sequence is TGTGCCAGCAGTTTCTGGACAGGAAACACTGAAGCTTTCTTT. It translates to CASSFWTGNTEAFF.

This clonotype was picked up many times. This sequence joins TRBV12-3 or TRBV12-4 and TRBJ2-7; the D gene could be TRBD1 or TRBD2 (7 bases each). CDR3 length: 12 amino acids. The V and J ends lost 8 bases and 4 bases respectively, with 12 bases between them. The CDR3 sequence: CASLRGGYEQYF. CDR3 nucleotides: TGTGCCAGCCTCAGGGGGGGGTACGAGCAGTACTTC.